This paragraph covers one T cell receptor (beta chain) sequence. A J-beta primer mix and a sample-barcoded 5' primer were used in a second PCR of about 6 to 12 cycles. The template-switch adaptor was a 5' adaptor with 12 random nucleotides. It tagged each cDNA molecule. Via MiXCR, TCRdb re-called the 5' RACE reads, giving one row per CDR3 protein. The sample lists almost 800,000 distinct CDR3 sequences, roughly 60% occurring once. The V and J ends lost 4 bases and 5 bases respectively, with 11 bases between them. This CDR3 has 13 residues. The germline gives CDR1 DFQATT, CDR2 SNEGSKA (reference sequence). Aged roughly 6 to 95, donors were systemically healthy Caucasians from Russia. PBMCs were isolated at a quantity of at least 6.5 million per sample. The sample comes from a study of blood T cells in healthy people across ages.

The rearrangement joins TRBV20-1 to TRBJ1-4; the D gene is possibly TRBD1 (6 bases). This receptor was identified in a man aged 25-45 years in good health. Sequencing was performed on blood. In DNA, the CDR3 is TGCAGTGCTACCAGGGGATTGAATGAAAAACTGTTTTTT. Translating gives CSATRGLNEKLFF.